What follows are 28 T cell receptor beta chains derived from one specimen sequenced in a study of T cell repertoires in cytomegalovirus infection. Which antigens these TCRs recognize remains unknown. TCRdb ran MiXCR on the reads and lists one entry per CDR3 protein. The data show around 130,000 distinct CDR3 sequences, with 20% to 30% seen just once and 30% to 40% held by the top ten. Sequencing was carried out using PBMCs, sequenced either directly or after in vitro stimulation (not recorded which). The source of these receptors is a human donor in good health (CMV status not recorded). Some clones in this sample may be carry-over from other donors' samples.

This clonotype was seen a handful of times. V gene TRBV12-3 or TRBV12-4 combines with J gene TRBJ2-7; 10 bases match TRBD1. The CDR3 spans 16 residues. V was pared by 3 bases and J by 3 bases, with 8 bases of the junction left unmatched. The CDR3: CASSLYRGTGVYEQYF. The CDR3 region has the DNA TGTGCCAGCAGTTTGTATAGGGGGACAGGGGTCTACGAGCAGTACTTC.

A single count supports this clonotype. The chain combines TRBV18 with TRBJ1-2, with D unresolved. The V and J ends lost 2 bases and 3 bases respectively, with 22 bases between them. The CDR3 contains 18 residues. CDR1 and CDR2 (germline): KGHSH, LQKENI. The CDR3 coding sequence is TGTGCCAGCTCACCAGCCGTGGTCGCTCTCGGACGGGACTATGGCTACACCTTC. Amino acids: CASSPAVVALGRDYGYTF.

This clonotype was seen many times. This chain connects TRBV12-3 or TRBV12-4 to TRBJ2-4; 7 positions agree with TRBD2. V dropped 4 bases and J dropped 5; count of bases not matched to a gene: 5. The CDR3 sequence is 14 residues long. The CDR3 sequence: CASSSQRDQNIQYF. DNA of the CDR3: TGTGCCAGCAGTTCACAGCGGGATCAAAACATTCAGTACTTC.

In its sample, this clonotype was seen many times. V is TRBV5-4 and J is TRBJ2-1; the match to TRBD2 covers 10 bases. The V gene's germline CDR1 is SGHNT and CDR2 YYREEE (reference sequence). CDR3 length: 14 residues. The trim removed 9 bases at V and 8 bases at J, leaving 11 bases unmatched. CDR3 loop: CATPVASGRDEQFF. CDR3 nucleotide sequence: TGTGCCACCCCTGTGGCTAGCGGGAGAGATGAGCAGTTCTTC. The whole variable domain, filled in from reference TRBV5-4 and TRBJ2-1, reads ETGVTQSPTHLIKTRGQQVTLRCSSQSGHNTVSWYQQALGQGPQFIFQYYREEENGRGNFPPRFSGLQFPNYSSELNVNALELDDSALYLCATPVASGRDEQFFGPGTRLTVL.

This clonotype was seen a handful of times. CDR3 DNA: TGTGCCAGCAGCTTAGTAGAGGGGATCACAGATACGCAGTATTTT. The encoded protein is CASSLVEGITDTQYF. The rearrangement joins TRBV11-2 to TRBJ2-3; tentatively, D is TRBD1 or TRBD2 (5 bases each). V was trimmed by 1 base and J by 2 bases, leaving 10 bases between them. The CDR3 covers 15 residues. Germline values: CDR1 SGHAT, CDR2 FQNNGV.

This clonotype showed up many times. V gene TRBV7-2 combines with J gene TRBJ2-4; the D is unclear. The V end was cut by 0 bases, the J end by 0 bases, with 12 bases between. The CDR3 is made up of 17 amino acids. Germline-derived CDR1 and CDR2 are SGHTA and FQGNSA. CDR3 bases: TGTGCCAGCAGCTTAGCCAGTACTAACGTAGCCAAAAACATTCAGTACTTC. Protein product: CASSLASTNVAKNIQYF.

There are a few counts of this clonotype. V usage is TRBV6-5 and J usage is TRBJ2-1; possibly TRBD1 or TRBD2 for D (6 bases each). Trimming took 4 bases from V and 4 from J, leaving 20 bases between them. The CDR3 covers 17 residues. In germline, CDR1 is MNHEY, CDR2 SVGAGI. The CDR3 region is CASSSPTPGALYNEQFF. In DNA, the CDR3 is TGTGCCAGCAGTTCCCCCACCCCGGGGGCCCTATACAATGAGCAGTTCTTC.

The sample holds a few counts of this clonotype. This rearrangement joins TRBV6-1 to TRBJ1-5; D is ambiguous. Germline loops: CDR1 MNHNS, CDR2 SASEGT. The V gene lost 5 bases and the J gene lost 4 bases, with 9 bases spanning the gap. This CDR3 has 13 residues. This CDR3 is CASSRQNNQPQHF. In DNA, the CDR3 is TGTGCCAGCAGTAGGCAGAATAATCAGCCCCAGCATTTT.

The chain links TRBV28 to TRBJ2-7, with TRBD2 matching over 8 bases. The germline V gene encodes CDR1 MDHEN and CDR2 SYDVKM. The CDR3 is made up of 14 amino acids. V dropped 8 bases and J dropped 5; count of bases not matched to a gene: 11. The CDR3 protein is CASSELAEAHEQYF. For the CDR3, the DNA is TGTGCCAGCTCGGAACTAGCGGAAGCACACGAGCAGTACTTC.

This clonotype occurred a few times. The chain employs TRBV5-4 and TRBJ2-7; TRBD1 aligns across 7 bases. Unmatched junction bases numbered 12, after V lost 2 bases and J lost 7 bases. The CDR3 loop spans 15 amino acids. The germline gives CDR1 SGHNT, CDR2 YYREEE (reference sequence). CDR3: CASSFKGAAVGEQYV. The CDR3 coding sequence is TGTGCCAGCAGCTTTAAGGGGGCCGCTGTGGGAGAGCAGTACGTC.

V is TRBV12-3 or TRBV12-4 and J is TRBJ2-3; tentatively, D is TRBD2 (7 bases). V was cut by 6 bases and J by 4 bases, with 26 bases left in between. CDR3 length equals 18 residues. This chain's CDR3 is CASSPGTTGRESPDTQYF. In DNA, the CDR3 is TGTGCCAGCAGCCCCGGGACAACGGGGCGGGAGTCCCCAGATACGCAGTATTTT.

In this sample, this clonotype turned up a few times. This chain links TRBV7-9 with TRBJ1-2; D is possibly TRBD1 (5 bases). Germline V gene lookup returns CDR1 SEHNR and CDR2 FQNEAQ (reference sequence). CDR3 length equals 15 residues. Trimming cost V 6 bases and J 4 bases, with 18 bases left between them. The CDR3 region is CASSPVGGLVYGYTF. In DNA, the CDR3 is TGTGCCAGCAGTCCCGTCGGGGGACTCGTCTATGGCTACACCTTC.

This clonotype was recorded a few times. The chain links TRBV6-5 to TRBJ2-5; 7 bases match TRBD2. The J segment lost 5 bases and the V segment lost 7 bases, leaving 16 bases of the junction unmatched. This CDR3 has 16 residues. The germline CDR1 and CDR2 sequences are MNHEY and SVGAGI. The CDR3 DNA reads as TGTGCCAGCAAAGCCGGTGGGGAGGGCAGCGAGGAGACCCAGTACTTC. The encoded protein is CASKAGGEGSEETQYF.

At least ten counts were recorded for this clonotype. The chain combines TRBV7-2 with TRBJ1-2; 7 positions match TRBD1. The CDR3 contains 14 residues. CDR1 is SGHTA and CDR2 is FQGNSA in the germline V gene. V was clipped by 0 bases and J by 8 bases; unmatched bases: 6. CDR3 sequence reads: CASSLAGGEQGYTF. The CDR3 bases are TGTGCCAGCAGCTTAGCAGGGGGCGAACAAGGCTACACCTTC.

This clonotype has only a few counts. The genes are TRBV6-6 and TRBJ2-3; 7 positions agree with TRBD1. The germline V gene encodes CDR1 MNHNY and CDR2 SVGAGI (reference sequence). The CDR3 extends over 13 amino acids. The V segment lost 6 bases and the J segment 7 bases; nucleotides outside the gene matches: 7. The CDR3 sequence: CASSHDRANTQYF. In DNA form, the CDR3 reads TGTGCCAGCAGCCATGACAGGGCCAATACGCAGTATTTT.

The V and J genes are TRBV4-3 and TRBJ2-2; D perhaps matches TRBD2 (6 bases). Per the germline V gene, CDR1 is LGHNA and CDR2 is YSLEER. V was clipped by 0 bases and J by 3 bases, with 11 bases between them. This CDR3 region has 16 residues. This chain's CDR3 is CASSQEFGGDTGELFF. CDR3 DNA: TGCGCCAGCAGCCAAGAATTCGGAGGGGACACCGGGGAGCTGTTTTTT.

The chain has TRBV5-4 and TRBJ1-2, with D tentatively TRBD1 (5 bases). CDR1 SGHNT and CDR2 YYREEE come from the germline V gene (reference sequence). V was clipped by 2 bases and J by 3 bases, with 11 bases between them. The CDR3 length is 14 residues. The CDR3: CASSFPWGDYGYTF. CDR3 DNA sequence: TGTGCCAGCAGCTTCCCCTGGGGGGACTATGGCTACACCTTC.

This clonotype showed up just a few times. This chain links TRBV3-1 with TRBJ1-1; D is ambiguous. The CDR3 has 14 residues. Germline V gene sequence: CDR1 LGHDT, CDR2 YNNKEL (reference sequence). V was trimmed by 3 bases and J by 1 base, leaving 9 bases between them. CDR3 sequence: CASSHEASNTEAFF. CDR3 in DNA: TGTGCCAGCAGCCACGAGGCCTCGAACACTGAAGCTTTCTTT.

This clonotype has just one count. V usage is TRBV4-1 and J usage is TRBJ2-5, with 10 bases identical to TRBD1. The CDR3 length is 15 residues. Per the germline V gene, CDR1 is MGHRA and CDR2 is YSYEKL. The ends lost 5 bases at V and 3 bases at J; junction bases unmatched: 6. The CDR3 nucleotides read TGCGCCAGCAGCTCCGGGACAGGGGACGAAGAGACCCAGTACTTC. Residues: CASSSGTGDEETQYF.

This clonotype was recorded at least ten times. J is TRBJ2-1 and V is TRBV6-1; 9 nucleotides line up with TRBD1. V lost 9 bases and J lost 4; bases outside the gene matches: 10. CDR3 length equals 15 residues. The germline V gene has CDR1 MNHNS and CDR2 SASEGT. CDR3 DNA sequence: TGTGCCAGTAGAGCACAGGGGGCGAGTTACAATGAGCAGTTCTTC. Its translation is CASRAQGASYNEQFF.

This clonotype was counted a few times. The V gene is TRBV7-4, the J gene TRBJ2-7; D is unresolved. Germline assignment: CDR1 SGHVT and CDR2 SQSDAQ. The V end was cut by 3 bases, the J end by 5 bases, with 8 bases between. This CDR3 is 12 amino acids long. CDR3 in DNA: TGTGCCAGCAGCTTCAACAGTGACGAGCAGTACTTC. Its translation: CASSFNSDEQYF.

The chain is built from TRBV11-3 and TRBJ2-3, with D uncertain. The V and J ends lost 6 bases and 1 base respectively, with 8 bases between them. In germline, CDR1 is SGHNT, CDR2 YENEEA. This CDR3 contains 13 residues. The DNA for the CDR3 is TGTGCCAGCAGTGAAATGGGCACAGATACGCAGTATTTT. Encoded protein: CASSEMGTDTQYF.

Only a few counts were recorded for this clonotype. The CDR3 region is CAISGQGSETQYF. The CDR3 region has the DNA TGTGCCATCAGTGGACAGGGTAGCGAGACCCAGTACTTC. This chain uses TRBV10-3 with TRBJ2-5; 7 bases align to TRBD1. The CDR3 totals 13 residues. CDR1 is ENHRY, CDR2 SYGVKD, per germline. Trimming cost V 4 bases and J 5 bases; bases outside gene matches: 4.

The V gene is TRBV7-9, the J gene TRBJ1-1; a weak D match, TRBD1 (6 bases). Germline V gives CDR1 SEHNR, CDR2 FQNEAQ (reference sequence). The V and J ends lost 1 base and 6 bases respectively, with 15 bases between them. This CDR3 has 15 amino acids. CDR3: CASSLGKGGGPEAFF. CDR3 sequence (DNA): TGTGCCAGCAGCTTAGGTAAAGGGGGGGGTCCTGAAGCTTTCTTT. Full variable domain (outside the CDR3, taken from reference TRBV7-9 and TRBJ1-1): DTGVSQNPRHKITKRGQNVTFRCDPISEHNRLYWYRQTLGQGPEFLTYFQNEAQLEKSRLLSDRFSAERPKGSFSTLEIQRTEQGDSAMYLCASSLGKGGGPEAFFGQGTRLTVV.

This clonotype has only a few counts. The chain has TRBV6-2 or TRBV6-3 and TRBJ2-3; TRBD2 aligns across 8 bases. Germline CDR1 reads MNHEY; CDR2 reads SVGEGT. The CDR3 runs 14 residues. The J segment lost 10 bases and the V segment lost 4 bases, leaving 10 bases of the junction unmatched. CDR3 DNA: TGTGCCAGCAGTTGGACAGCGGGAGAAACGTCGCAGTATTTT. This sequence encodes CASSWTAGETSQYF.

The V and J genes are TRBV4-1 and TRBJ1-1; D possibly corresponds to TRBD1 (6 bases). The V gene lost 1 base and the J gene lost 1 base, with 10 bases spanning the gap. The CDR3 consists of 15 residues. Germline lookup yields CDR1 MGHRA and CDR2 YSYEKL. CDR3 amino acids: CASSQGGGRNTEAFF. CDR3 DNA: TGCGCCAGCAGCCAAGGGGGGGGCAGGAACACTGAAGCTTTCTTT.

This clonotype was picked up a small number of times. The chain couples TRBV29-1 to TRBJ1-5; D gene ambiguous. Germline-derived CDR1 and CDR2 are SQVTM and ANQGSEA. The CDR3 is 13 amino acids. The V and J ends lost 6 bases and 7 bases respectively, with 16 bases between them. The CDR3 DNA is TGCAGCGTGGCACACAATCCTCTCCAGCCCCAGCATTTT. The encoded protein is CSVAHNPLQPQHF. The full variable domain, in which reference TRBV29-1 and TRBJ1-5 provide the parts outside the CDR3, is SAVISQKPSRDICQRGTSLTIQCQVDSQVTMMFWYRQQPGQSLTLIATANQGSEATYESGFVIDKFPISRPNLTFSTLTVSNMSPEDSSIYLCSVAHNPLQPQHFGDGTRLSIL.

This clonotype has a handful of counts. The CDR3 spells CASTPSGRGTDTQYF. CDR3 bases: TGTGCCAGCACCCCTAGCGGGAGAGGTACAGATACGCAGTATTTT. The chain combines TRBV12-3 or TRBV12-4 with TRBJ2-3, with TRBD2 matching over 10 bases. The CDR3 runs to 15 residues. The V segment lost 7 bases and the J segment 3 bases; nucleotides outside the gene matches: 7.